The 9 T cell receptor beta chains given below trace back to one sample, sequenced in a study of long-term antiretroviral therapy in people with HIV. Runs used v3.0 of the immunoSEQ assay and were done at survey level. This table comes from immunoSEQ multiplex PCR, and its TCRdb copy is limited to in-frame clones, with some not included. The sample contains approximately 15,000 clones, about 79% of which appear only once. The sequences come from unsorted PBMCs, collected 1.5 years before starting antiretroviral therapy. All receptors derive from a woman between 45 and 60 years old with HIV.

V usage is TRBV11-3 and J usage is TRBJ2-2, with 11 positions matching TRBD2. CDR3 size: 17 residues. Trimming at V came to 3 bases and at J to 2 bases, leaving 5 bases not matched to a gene. Germline CDR1 is SGHNT and CDR2 is YENEEA. The CDR3 here is CASSLRSGGVNTGELFF. CDR3 in DNA: TGTGCCAGCAGCTTGCGTAGCGGGGGGGTTAACACCGGGGAGCTGTTTTTT. The full variable domain, rest sourced from reference TRBV11-3 and TRBJ2-2, is EAGVVQSPRYKIIEKKQPVAFWCNPISGHNTLYWYLQNLGQGPELLIRYENEEAVDDSQLPKDRFSAERLKGVDSTLKIQPAELGDSAVYLCASSLRSGGVNTGELFFGEGSRLTVL.

The table lists this clone with a count of one. The chain employs TRBV10-3 and TRBJ2-6; perhaps D is TRBD1 or TRBD2 (5 bases each). The germline V and J ends were trimmed by 6 bases and 4 bases, with 16 bases remaining between them. Germline CDR1 reads ENHRY; CDR2 reads SYGVKD. The CDR3 is 16 residues long. CDR3 loop: CAIRKEPGTGANVLTF. The CDR3 nucleotides read TGTGCCATCAGGAAAGAACCAGGGACCGGGGCCAACGTCCTGACTTTC.

The genes are TRBV2 and TRBJ1-1, with D hard to call. The CDR3 totals 13 residues. Germline values: CDR1 SNHLY, CDR2 FYNNEI. V was pared by 7 bases and J by 1 base, with 10 bases between. The CDR3 protein is CASNLNRNTEAFF. As DNA, the CDR3 is TGTGCCAGCAACTTAAACAGGAACACTGAAGCTTTCTTT. The whole variable domain, remainder taken from reference TRBV2 and TRBJ1-1, is EPEVTQTPSHQVTQMGQEVILRCVPISNHLYFYWYRQILGQKVEFLVSFYNNEISEKSEIFDDQFSVERPDGSNFTLKIRSTKLEDSAMYFCASNLNRNTEAFFGQGTRLTVV.

The count of this clone is one. The chain couples TRBV5-1 to TRBJ1-6; D is uncertain. This CDR3 comprises 14 residues. Trimming took off 1 base at V and 9 bases at J, with 11 bases between the two ends. Germline V gene lookup returns CDR1 SGHRS and CDR2 YFSETQ. The CDR3 sequence is CASSLPGLGSPLHF. CDR3 DNA: TGCGCCAGCAGCTTGCCGGGTTTGGGTTCACCCCTCCACTTT.

The chain combines TRBV7-2 with TRBJ2-3; TRBD2 matches 8 bases. The V segment lost 1 base and the J segment 4 bases; nucleotides outside the gene matches: 7. Germline CDR1 SGHTA, CDR2 FQGNSA. This CDR3 has 16 amino acids. The CDR3 DNA reads TGTGCCAGCAGCTTAGAGTCGGGGGGGCCGCCAGATACGCAGTATTTT. Amino acid sequence: CASSLESGGPPDTQYF.

This CDR3 reads CASSSGLAGKGYEQYV. In nucleotides, the CDR3 is TGCGCCAGCAGCTCCGGACTAGCGGGGAAGGGGTACGAGCAGTACGTC. The chain carries TRBV5-1 and TRBJ2-7, with 12 bases matching TRBD2. Germline assignment: CDR1 SGHRS and CDR2 YFSETQ. V shed 3 bases and J 4 bases; nucleotides not matched to a gene: 8. The CDR3 loop spans 16 amino acids.

The chain recombines TRBV2 with TRBJ1-5; 8 nucleotides line up with TRBD1. This CDR3 comprises 15 residues. J was trimmed by 3 bases and V by 5 bases; bases with no gene match: 6. Per the germline V gene, CDR1 is SNHLY and CDR2 is FYNNEI. CDR3 in DNA: TGTGCCAGCAGTTTTTCGGGACAGGCCAATCAGCCCCAGCATTTT. It yields the protein CASSFSGQANQPQHF.

The rearrangement links TRBV18 to TRBJ2-1, with unresolved D. Trimming took 4 bases from V and 12 from J, leaving 16 bases between them. The CDR3 consists of 13 residues. Germline V gives CDR1 KGHSH, CDR2 LQKENI. CDR3 nucleotide sequence: TGTGCCAGCTCACAGGCTCAGTGGAACTTGCAGTTCTTC. It translates to CASSQAQWNLQFF.

This chain links TRBV5-5 with TRBJ2-1; 15 bases fit TRBD2. The CDR3 is made up of 17 amino acids. V lost 5 bases and J lost 3; bases outside the gene matches: 6. Per germline, CDR1 SGHKS and CDR2 YYEKEE (reference sequence). CDR3 protein: CASRGGTSGGYYNEQFF. For the CDR3, the DNA is TGTGCCAGCAGGGGAGGGACTAGCGGGGGGTACTACAATGAGCAGTTCTTC.